This T cell receptor (beta chain) is from a study of control samples from healthy donors and cancer patients. Here immunoSEQ multiplex PCR was the method, and the copy in TCRdb shows in-frame clones only, minus some. This table has about 200,000 clones, roughly nine tenths appearing once. Sequenced input: blood. This clonotype was obtained from a man aged 30 to 39 in good health.

CDR3 residues: CSASNLLRGGPSSYNEQFF. The CDR3 region has the DNA TGCAGTGCTAGTAATCTATTGCGAGGGGGTCCGAGCTCCTACAATGAGCAGTTCTTC. The chain recombines TRBV20-1 with TRBJ2-1; D possibly corresponds to TRBD1 (6 bases). V lost 3 bases, J lost 0 bases, and 24 bases lay in between. This CDR3 has 19 amino acids. CDR1 DFQATT and CDR2 SNEGSKA come from the germline V gene (reference sequence).